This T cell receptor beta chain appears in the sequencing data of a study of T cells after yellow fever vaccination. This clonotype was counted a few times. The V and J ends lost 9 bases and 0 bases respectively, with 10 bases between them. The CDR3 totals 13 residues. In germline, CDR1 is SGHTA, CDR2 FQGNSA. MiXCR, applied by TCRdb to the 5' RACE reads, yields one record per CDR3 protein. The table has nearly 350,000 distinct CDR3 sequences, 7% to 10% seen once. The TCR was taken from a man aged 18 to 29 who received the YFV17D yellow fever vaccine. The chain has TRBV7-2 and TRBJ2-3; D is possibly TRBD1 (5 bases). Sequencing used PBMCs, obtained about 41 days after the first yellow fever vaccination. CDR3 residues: CARQGDSTDTQYF. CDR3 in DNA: TGTGCCAGGCAGGGCGACAGCACAGATACGCAGTATTTT.